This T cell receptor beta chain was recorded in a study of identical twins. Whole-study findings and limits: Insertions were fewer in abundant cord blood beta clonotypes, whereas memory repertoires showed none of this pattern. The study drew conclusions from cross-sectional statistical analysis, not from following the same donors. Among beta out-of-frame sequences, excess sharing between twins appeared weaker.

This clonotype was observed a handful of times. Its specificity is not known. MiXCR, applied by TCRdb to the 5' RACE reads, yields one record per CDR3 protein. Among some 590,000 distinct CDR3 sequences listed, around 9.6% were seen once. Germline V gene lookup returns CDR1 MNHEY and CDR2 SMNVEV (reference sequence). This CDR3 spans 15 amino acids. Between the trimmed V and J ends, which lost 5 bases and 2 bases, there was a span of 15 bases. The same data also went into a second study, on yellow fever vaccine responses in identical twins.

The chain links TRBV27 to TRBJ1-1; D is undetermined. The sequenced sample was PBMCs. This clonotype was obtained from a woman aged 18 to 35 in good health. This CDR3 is CASSPGLWGNTEAFF. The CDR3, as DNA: TGTGCCAGCAGTCCCGGTCTTTGGGGAAACACTGAAGCTTTCTTT.